Listed below are T cell receptor beta chains from one sample, sequenced in a study of blood T cells in healthy people across ages. Using its own MiXCR run on the 5' RACE reads, TCRdb lists one record per CDR3 protein. The sample includes 1.5 million to 2 million distinct CDR3 sequences, about 30% of them seen just once. Sequencing was done on a sample of blood. These receptors all stem from a woman aged 30 to 39 in good health. The CDR3 runs from the conserved cysteine through the conserved F or W. The D gene is left open where the match is weak. A clone size is listed for some rows: how often the clone was seen (once, few, many), or a class if it is expanded.

size	D	J	V	CDR3	DNA
.	.	TRBJ1-2	TRBV5-6	CASSLGIGGFDGYTF	TGTGCCAGCAGCTTGGGGATTGGGGGGTTCGATGGCTACACCTTC
.	.	TRBJ1-5	TRBV27	CATGGANQPQHF	TGTGCCACCGGGGGGGCAAATCAGCCCCAGCATTTT
.	.	TRBJ2-7	TRBV7-3	CASSFSLNEQYF	TGTGCCAGCAGCTTCTCCTTGAACGAGCAGTACTTC
many	.	TRBJ2-7	TRBV20-1	CSARDSGLKEPYSYEQYF	TGCAGTGCTAGAGATTCAGGACTAAAGGAACCCTACTCCTACGAGCAGTACTTC
few	.	TRBJ2-5	TRBV20-1	CSARLWETQYF	TGCAGTGCTAGATTGTGGGAGACCCAGTACTTC
.	.	TRBJ2-7	TRBV6-5	CASIYRGWVLNEQYF	TGTGCCAGCATCTACCGGGGTTGGGTTCTGAACGAGCAGTACTTC
.	.	TRBJ1-6	TRBV20-1	CSARDRGKAYNSPLHF	TGCAGTGCTAGAGACCGTGGGAAAGCCTATAATTCACCCCTCCACTTT
.	TRBD2	TRBJ2-3	TRBV18	CASSLTLSGGDTDTQYF	TGTGCCAGCTCACTTACCCTTAGCGGGGGAGACACAGATACGCAGTATTTT
few	TRBD1	TRBJ1-4	TRBV12-3/TRBV12-4	CASSDRDFREKLFF	TGTGCCAGCAGTGACAGGGATTTTCGTGAAAAACTGTTTTTT
few	TRBD1	TRBJ1-2	TRBV5-6	CASSLITGGLYGYTF	TGTGCCAGCAGCTTAATTACAGGGGGCCTCTATGGCTACACCTTC
.	TRBD2	TRBJ2-5	TRBV6-5	CASSYGAGGPRQETQYF	TGTGCCAGCAGTTACGGGGCGGGAGGTCCCCGGCAGGAGACCCAGTACTTC
many	.	TRBJ2-1	TRBV15	CATSRDWRDTGREQFF	TGTGCCACCAGCAGAGATTGGCGGGACACAGGTAGGGAGCAGTTCTTC
.	.	TRBJ1-1	TRBV12-3/TRBV12-4	CASSSTSGLKNTEAFF	TGTGCCAGCAGTTCTACCTCAGGGTTGAAGAACACTGAAGCTTTCTTT
.	.	TRBJ2-2	TRBV7-9	CASSSGRTNTGELFF	TGTGCCAGCAGCTCAGGACGGACGAACACCGGGGAGCTGTTTTTT
few	TRBD2	TRBJ2-1	TRBV20-1	CSAPVSGAYVKEQFF	TGCAGTGCCCCCGTTAGCGGGGCCTACGTGAAGGAGCAGTTCTTC
few	.	TRBJ1-2	TRBV6-5	CASSSSRGSGYTF	TGTGCCAGCAGCTCTTCCCGTGGGTCCGGCTACACCTTC
few	TRBD2	TRBJ2-7	TRBV29-1	CSARLAGGDYEQYF	TGCAGCGCCCGACTAGCGGGAGGGGACTACGAGCAGTACTTC
once	TRBD1	TRBJ2-7	TRBV2	CAIATGSTYEQYF	TGTGCCATCGCGACAGGGTCCACCTACGAGCAGTACTTC
.	.	TRBJ1-2	TRBV7-9	CASSLVQPSYGYTF	TGTGCCAGCAGCTTAGTACAGCCTAGCTATGGCTACACCTTC
few	.	TRBJ2-5	TRBV12-3/TRBV12-4	CASSSRGGTVTQYF	TGTGCCAGCAGTTCCAGGGGAGGAACGGTGACCCAGTACTTC
few	TRBD2	TRBJ2-7	TRBV7-2	CASSFGTIFYEQYF	TGTGCCAGCAGCTTCGGGACTATTTTTTACGAGCAGTACTTC
.	TRBD1	TRBJ1-2	TRBV20-1	CSASVQGSDYGYIF	TGCAGTGCTAGTGTACAGGGGTCGGACTATGGCTACATCTTC
.	.	TRBJ2-1	TRBV5-1	CASSLNGRAARRWQFF	TGTGCCAGCAGCTTGAACGGGAGAGCCGCCCGTAGGTGGCAGTTCTTC
few	TRBD2	TRBJ2-7	TRBV20-1	CSASGTSGFYEQYF	TGCAGTGCTAGCGGGACTAGCGGGTTCTACGAGCAGTACTTC
few	TRBD1	TRBJ1-6	TRBV18	CASSLGQGANSPLHF	TGTGCCAGCTCACTTGGACAGGGTGCTAATTCACCCCTCCACTTT
many	.	TRBJ2-1	TRBV4-2	CASSPPGQNNEQFF	TGTGCCAGCAGTCCTCCCGGGCAGAACAATGAGCAGTTCTTC
few	TRBD1	TRBJ1-2	TRBV5-5	CASSPGSGTVNYGYTF	TGTGCCAGCAGCCCGGGATCTGGGACAGTAAACTATGGCTACACCTTC
.	TRBD2	TRBJ2-7	TRBV5-5	CASSVAPTSGRAYEQYF	TGTGCCAGCAGCGTGGCGCCGACTAGCGGGAGGGCGTACGAGCAGTACTTC
.	.	TRBJ1-5	TRBV15	CATSPQGGPNRPQHF	TGTGCCACCAGCCCCCAGGGTGGGCCAAATCGGCCCCAGCATTTT
.	TRBD1	TRBJ1-1	TRBV7-2	CASSKGQWDTEAFF	TGTGCCAGCAGCAAGGGACAGTGGGACACTGAAGCTTTCTTT
.	TRBD2	TRBJ2-5	TRBV12-3/TRBV12-4	CASSLDGLEQETQYF	TGTGCCAGCAGTTTGGACGGACTAGAACAAGAGACCCAGTACTTC
few	.	TRBJ2-4	TRBV20-1	CSAPSRELSIQYF	TGCAGTGCTCCCTCTAGGGAGTTGAGCATTCAGTACTTC
few	.	TRBJ2-7	TRBV30	CAWSRGLSYEQYF	TGTGCCTGGAGTCGGGGGCTATCCTACGAGCAGTACTTC